The 21 T cell receptor beta chains reported below all come from one sample, sequenced in a study of control samples from healthy donors and cancer patients. Method: immunoSEQ multiplex PCR; TCRdb's copy keeps in-frame clones and lacks some. The data contain roughly 180,000 clones, about nine tenths of them singletons. Input material: blood. The receptors come from a woman aged 40-49 years in good health.

This clone was found a few times. This chain joins TRBV7-8 and TRBJ2-1, with D perhaps assigned TRBD1 or TRBD2 (5 bases each). The CDR3 extends over 16 amino acids. V lost 3 bases, J lost 0 bases, and 12 bases lay in between. In germline, CDR1 is SGHVS, CDR2 FQNEAQ. CDR3 DNA: TGTGCCAGCAGCTTCAAATCGGGGCTCTCCTACAATGAGCAGTTCTTC. Protein sequence: CASSFKSGLSYNEQFF.

This clone has only one observation. This chain connects TRBV28 to TRBJ2-4; 8 bases are a match to TRBD1. Per the germline V gene, CDR1 is MDHEN and CDR2 is SYDVKM. J gave up 1 base and V 5 bases, and 7 bases lay outside the gene matches. CDR3 length: 16 residues. CDR3 DNA: TGTGCCAGCAGTCCTCGACAGGGGAGGGCCAAAAACATTCAGTACTTC. Its translation: CASSPRQGRAKNIQYF.

V usage is TRBV3-1 (or the pseudogene TRBV3-2) and J usage is TRBJ1-1; tentative D call: TRBD1 (6 bases). Trimming shortened V by 4 bases and J by 4 bases, and 13 bases separated the two germline ends. CDR1 and CDR2 from the germline V gene are LGHDT and YNNKEL (reference sequence). CDR3 size: 14 residues. CDR3 sequence reads: CASSRQDRGTEAFF. The CDR3 nucleotides read TGTGCCAGCAGCCGACAGGATAGGGGCACTGAAGCTTTCTTT.

The V and J genes are TRBV19 and TRBJ2-1, with TRBD1 matching 9 bases. The CDR3 spans 19 residues. The V segment lost 5 bases and the J segment 0 bases; nucleotides outside the gene matches: 14. Germline V gene lookup returns CDR1 LNHDA and CDR2 SQIVND (reference sequence). CDR3 region: CASSPGTGSRSSSYNEQFF. CDR3 in DNA: TGTGCCAGTAGTCCCGGGACAGGGTCAAGGTCCAGCTCCTACAATGAGCAGTTCTTC.

The chain links TRBV6-6 to TRBJ2-2; the D call may be TRBD1 or TRBD2 (5 bases each). CDR1 is MNHNY, CDR2 SVGAGI, per germline (reference sequence). The CDR3 is 15 amino acids. V lost 5 bases, J lost 1 base, and 11 bases lay in between. CDR3 sequence (DNA): TGTGCCAGCAGTATCGGGGCAGGGAACACCGGGGAGCTGTTTTTT. It specifies CASSIGAGNTGELFF.

This rearrangement joins TRBV10-3 to TRBJ2-3, with D uncertain. This CDR3 has 16 amino acids. The V and J ends lost 0 bases and 2 bases respectively, with 12 bases between them. Germline V gives CDR1 ENHRY, CDR2 SYGVKD. CDR3 DNA: TGTGCCATCAGTGAGTCGGGTGGGTTAGACACAGATACGCAGTATTTT. Translating it yields CAISESGGLDTDTQYF.

The V call is TRBV7-8, the J call TRBJ1-4; D gene unclear. Germline values: CDR1 SGHVS, CDR2 FQNEAQ. The CDR3 contains 16 residues. Trimming took off 1 base at V and 2 bases at J, with 11 bases between the two ends. CDR3 protein: CASSLDSGTTNEKLFF. As DNA, the CDR3 is TGTGCCAGCAGCTTAGACTCAGGCACCACTAATGAAAAACTGTTTTTT.

V and J are TRBV4-1 and TRBJ2-7; 7 bases agree with TRBD1. The CDR3 is 15 amino acids. Germline V gene sequence: CDR1 MGHRA, CDR2 YSYEKL. V lost 6 bases, J lost 3 bases, and 11 bases stayed unmatched. The CDR3 reads CASSLAPQGFYEQYF. The DNA of the CDR3 is TGCGCCAGCAGTTTAGCCCCACAGGGGTTCTACGAGCAGTACTTC.

The rearrangement links TRBV29-1 to TRBJ1-3; D is ambiguous. Between the trimmed V and J ends, which lost 4 bases and 7 bases, there was a span of 8 bases. This CDR3 contains 11 residues. Looked up from germline, CDR1 is SQVTM and CDR2 is ANQGSEA. The chain's CDR3 is CSVVLWNTIYF. The CDR3 DNA follows: TGCAGCGTTGTATTATGGAACACCATATATTTT.

The CDR3 loop reads CASSISSGANGYTF. The CDR3 nucleotides read TGTGCCAGTAGTATCTCTTCAGGTGCGAATGGCTACACCTTC. The chain joins TRBV19 to TRBJ1-2, with no clear D. The CDR3 runs 14 residues. The V end lost 3 bases, the J end lost 6 bases, and 14 bases lay between the germline ends. Germline values: CDR1 LNHDA, CDR2 SQIVND (reference sequence). The complete variable domain, with remaining parts taken from reference TRBV19 and TRBJ1-2, reads DGGITQSPKYLFRKEGQNVTLSCEQNLNHDAMYWYRQDPGQGLRLIYYSQIVNDFQKGDIAEGYSVSREKKESFPLTVTSAQKNPTAFYLCASSISSGANGYTFGSGTRLTVV.

The genes are TRBV5-8 and TRBJ2-5; 11 nucleotides align to TRBD2. The length of the CDR3 is 15 residues. Germline V gene lookup returns CDR1 SGHTS and CDR2 YDEGEE. Trimming cost V 4 bases and J 2 bases; bases outside gene matches: 4. DNA for the CDR3: TGTGCCAGCAGCCGGGGACTAGCGGATCAAGAGACCCAGTACTTC. This sequence encodes CASSRGLADQETQYF. Supplemented by reference TRBV5-8 and TRBJ2-5, the full variable domain reads EAGVTQSPTHLIKTRGQQATLRCSPISGHTSVYWYQQALGLGLQFLLWYDEGEERNRGNFPPRFSGRQFPNYSSELNVNALELEDSALYLCASSRGLADQETQYFGPGTRLLVL.

The rearrangement uses TRBV10-3 and TRBJ1-4; TRBD1 matches 7 bases. The V gene's germline CDR1 is ENHRY and CDR2 SYGVKD. The CDR3 contains 14 residues. Trimming cost V 4 bases and J 8 bases; bases outside gene matches: 7. CDR3 sequence reads: CAISVWTGDEKLFF. CDR3 DNA sequence: TGTGCCATCAGTGTTTGGACAGGAGACGAAAAACTGTTTTTT.

V is TRBV6-6 and J is TRBJ1-6; possibly TRBD1 for D (6 bases). Trimming left V 6 bases short and J 0 bases short, with 15 bases between. This CDR3 is 17 amino acids long. From germline, CDR1 is MNHNY and CDR2 SVGAGI (reference sequence). This CDR3 reads CASSRRTESSYNSPLHF. DNA for the CDR3: TGTGCCAGCAGCCGAAGGACAGAGAGCTCCTATAATTCACCCCTCCACTTT.

This clone was counted a single time. The chain recombines TRBV29-1 with TRBJ1-4; D is perhaps TRBD1 (5 bases). Germline lookup yields CDR1 SQVTM and CDR2 ANQGSEA. The CDR3 consists of 12 residues. Trimming took off 5 bases at V and 8 bases at J, with 12 bases between the two ends. CDR3 DNA sequence: TGCAGCGTTTGGGGGTTAGGAGAAAAACTGTTTTTT. Its protein is CSVWGLGEKLFF.

This chain joins TRBV12-3 or TRBV12-4 and TRBJ2-1; D remains ambiguous. The CDR3 runs to 12 residues. V gave up 2 bases and J gave up 8 bases, with 7 bases separating them. The CDR3: CASSLIQDEQFF. Written as DNA, the CDR3 is TGTGCCAGCAGTTTAATCCAGGATGAGCAGTTCTTC.

The V call is TRBV6-5, the J call TRBJ2-1, with 7 bases lining up with TRBD2. CDR1 is MNHEY and CDR2 is SVGAGI in the germline V gene. Unmatched junction bases numbered 6, after V lost 7 bases and J lost 0 bases. The CDR3 totals 15 residues. The CDR3 spells CASIPTGGSYNEQFF. DNA for the CDR3: TGTGCCAGCATTCCCACGGGGGGCTCCTACAATGAGCAGTTCTTC.

The rearrangement joins TRBV5-1 to TRBJ2-1, with D possibly TRBD2 on 6 matching bases. Germline CDR1 SGHRS, CDR2 YFSETQ. Trimming left V 3 bases short and J 4 bases short, with 17 bases between. CDR3 size: 16 residues. The DNA of the CDR3 is TGCGCCAGCAGCTCGGGCCGGGGGAGTTTGTACAATGAGCAGTTCTTC. Its protein is CASSSGRGSLYNEQFF.

V usage is TRBV9 and J usage is TRBJ2-7; D remains unclear. CDR1 is SGDLS and CDR2 is YYNGEE in the germline V gene. This CDR3 spans 15 amino acids. The V and J ends lost 3 bases and 1 base respectively, with 14 bases between them. CDR3 protein: CASSESGTSSYEQYF. For the CDR3, the DNA is TGTGCCAGCAGCGAGAGTGGTACATCTTCCTACGAGCAGTACTTC. The complete variable domain, with remaining parts taken from reference TRBV9 and TRBJ2-7, reads DSGVTQTPKHLITATGQRVTLRCSPRSGDLSVYWYQQSLDQGLQFLIQYYNGEERAKGNILERFSAQQFPDLHSELNLSSLELGDSALYFCASSESGTSSYEQYFGPGTRLTVT.

The chain uses TRBV5-1 and TRBJ1-2; D uncertain. Germline assignment: CDR1 SGHRS and CDR2 YFSETQ. This CDR3 has 14 residues. Trimming shortened V by 0 bases and J by 4 bases, and 10 bases separated the two germline ends. In DNA form, the CDR3 reads TGCGCCAGCAGCTTGGAGATGGGCCCCTATGGCTACACCTTC. Residues: CASSLEMGPYGYTF.

Note on this clone: A junction end diverges from the germline sequence, so it may reflect a read error. The V and J genes are TRBV2 and TRBJ2-7; 9 positions match TRBD2. CDR1 SNHLY and CDR2 FYNNEI come from the germline V gene. The CDR3 is 15 residues long. This CDR3 reads CASSKAGGRTYEQYF. In DNA form, the CDR3 reads TGTGCCAGCAGTAAAGCGGGGGGTCGGACCTACGAGCAGTACTTC.

The CDR3 DNA is TGTGCCAGCACAATCGGGACATTTGGCGGGGAGCTGTTTTTT. As protein: CASTIGTFGGELFF. This sequence joins TRBV14 and TRBJ2-2; a weak D match, TRBD1 (6 bases). CDR3 length: 14 residues. V was clipped by 7 bases and J by 7 bases, with 16 bases between them. Looked up from germline, CDR1 is SGHDN and CDR2 is FVKESK.